The clone carrying this TCR beta chain came up a few times. Trimming took off 1 base at V and 8 bases at J, with 15 bases between the two ends. Germline V gene sequence: CDR1 SGHTA, CDR2 FQGNSA. The CDR3 runs to 15 residues. Separate cDNA molecules received unique molecular identifiers, which the library attached to them. One entry per CDR3 protein results from TCRdb running MiXCR on the RACE reads. Of over 95,000 distinct CDR3 sequences in the sample, around an eighth were seen once. As for time point: patch test 1, 2 weeks after DPC sensitization. Treatment denoted: therapeutic diphenylcyclopropenone sensitization with weekly scalp DPC. The source of the sample is a study of human T cells and chemical hapten exposure.

This TCR derives from a woman between 40 and 55 years old with alopecia areata. Some clones in this sample may be carry-over from other donors' samples. The chain is built from TRBV7-2 and TRBJ2-1; D is possibly TRBD2 (6 bases). The sequences come from whole blood, collected in connection with sensitization to the hapten diphenylcyclopropenone (DPC). In DNA, the CDR3 is TGTGCCAGCAGCTTAGGCGCGGACTACTCCCATGAGCAGTTCTTC. Amino acids: CASSLGADYSHEQFF. Together with reference TRBV7-2 and TRBJ2-1, the CDR3 gives the full variable domain: GAGVSQSPSNKVTEKGKDVELRCDPISGHTALYWYRQSLGQGLEFLIYFQGNSAPDKSGLPSDRFSAERTGGSVSTLTIQRTQQEDSAVYLCASSLGADYSHEQFFGPGTRLTVL.